The clone carrying this T cell receptor (beta chain) was observed at least ten times. RNA transcripts were the template for amplifying TCR beta CDR3 regions. RT-PCR in the first round (using the HTBI primer set) targeted the TCR CDR3. TCRdb redid the calling of the multiplex PCR reads with MiXCR, one entry per CDR3 protein. Of about 260,000 distinct CDR3 sequences in the sample, 25% are singletons; the top ten hold more than 25%. This specimen belongs to a study of T cells in Graves' hyperthyroidism and ophthalmopathy. CDR3 length: 15 residues. V was clipped by 0 bases and J by 3 bases, with 14 bases between them. CDR1 and CDR2 from the germline V gene are DFQATT and SNEGSKA (reference sequence).

The TCR originated in a man in his forties with Graves' hyperthyroidism that later progressed to Graves' ophthalmopathy. Sequenced input: blood. The gene calls are TRBV20-1 and TRBJ1-1; weak D call: TRBD1 (6 bases). Here the CDR3 reads CSARDRGSTDTEAFF. DNA of the CDR3: TGCAGTGCTAGAGATAGGGGGAGTACGGACACTGAAGCTTTCTTT.